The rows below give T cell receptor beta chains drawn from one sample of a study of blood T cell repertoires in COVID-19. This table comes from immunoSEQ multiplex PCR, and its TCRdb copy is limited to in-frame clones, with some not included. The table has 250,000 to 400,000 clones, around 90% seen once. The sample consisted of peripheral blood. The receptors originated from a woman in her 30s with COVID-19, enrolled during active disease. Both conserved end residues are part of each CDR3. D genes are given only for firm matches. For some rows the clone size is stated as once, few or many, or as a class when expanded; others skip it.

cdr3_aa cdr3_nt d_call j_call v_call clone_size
CASRGMNTEAFF TGTGCCAGCAGGGGCATGAACACTGAAGCTTTCTTT - TRBJ1-1 TRBV6-5 -
CASSLNPASRGNEQFF TGTGCCAGCAGCTTAAACCCGGCTAGCCGAGGCAATGAGCAGTTCTTC - TRBJ2-1 TRBV7-6 -
CASSPDRQETQYF TGTGCCAGCAGTCCGGACAGGCAAGAGACCCAGTACTTC TRBD1 TRBJ2-5 TRBV2 -
CASSEFGTENTEAFF TGCGCCAGCAGTGAATTCGGGACAGAGAACACTGAAGCTTTCTTT TRBD1 TRBJ1-1 TRBV10-2 once
CASSSSNSGATEAFF TGTGCCAGCAGTTCCTCAAACTCAGGGGCCACTGAAGCTTTCTTT - TRBJ1-1 TRBV6-5 -
CASSEIRQVYGYTF TGTGCCAGCAGTGAAATACGGCAGGTCTATGGCTACACCTTC - TRBJ1-2 TRBV2 -
CASSQDRPGYEQYF TGTGCCAGCAGCCAAGATCGTCCGGGCTACGAGCAGTACTTC - TRBJ2-7 TRBV3-1/TRBV3-2 -
CASSHIPGQASYEQYF TGTGCCAGCAGCCACATTCCGGGACAGGCGTCCTACGAGCAGTACTTC TRBD1 TRBJ2-7 TRBV14 -
CASSIPSTDTQYF TGTGCCAGTAGTATCCCTAGCACAGATACGCAGTATTTT - TRBJ2-3 TRBV19 -
CATSDIGGAYNEQFF TGTGCCACCAGTGATATCGGCGGGGCGTACAATGAGCAGTTCTTC - TRBJ2-1 TRBV24-1 -
CASSLTSGIQETQYF TGTGCCAGCAGCTTGACTAGCGGGATTCAAGAGACCCAGTACTTC TRBD2 TRBJ2-5 TRBV7-2 -
CASSWGSGTEKETQYF TGTGCCAGCAGCTGGGGTTCCGGGACAGAAAAAGAGACCCAGTACTTC TRBD1 TRBJ2-5 TRBV7-3 -
CATSVGGDNQPQHF TGTGCCACCAGCGTGGGAGGGGATAATCAGCCCCAGCATTTT - TRBJ1-5 TRBV15 -
CASTQTGSEAFF TGTGCCAGCACCCAAACAGGGTCTGAAGCTTTCTTT - TRBJ1-1 TRBV6-5 -
CASSDQGPGELFF TGTGCCAGCAGTGACCAGGGGCCCGGGGAGCTGTTTTTT - TRBJ2-2 TRBV6-1 -
CAWSPMYGHREAEAFF TGTGCCTGGAGCCCGATGTATGGACATAGGGAGGCCGAAGCTTTCTTT - TRBJ1-1 TRBV30 -
CASRQEGAGELFF TGTGCCAGCAGACAGGAAGGTGCCGGGGAGCTGTTTTTT - TRBJ2-2 TRBV2 -
CASSFAGSDTQYF TGTGCCAGCAGTTTCGCGGGCTCCGATACGCAGTATTTT - TRBJ2-3 TRBV12-3/TRBV12-4 -
CASSLTLAGGAETQYF TGTGCCAGCAGCTTGACACTAGCGGGGGGGGCAGAGACCCAGTACTTC TRBD2 TRBJ2-5 TRBV5-6 -
CASGQGESEKLFF TGTGCCAGCGGACAGGGCGAATCTGAAAAACTGTTTTTT TRBD1 TRBJ1-4 TRBV3-1/TRBV3-2 -
CASSLPVQGTGYTF TGTGCCAGCAGCTTGCCGGTACAGGGAACTGGCTACACCTTC - TRBJ1-2 TRBV5-6 -
CASTAGGPTDTQYF TGTGCCAGTACAGCGGGAGGGCCCACAGATACGCAGTATTTT TRBD2 TRBJ2-3 TRBV9 -
CASSLAGGNTIYF TGTGCCAGCAGCTTGGCAGGGGGAAACACCATATATTTT - TRBJ1-3 TRBV5-4 -
CASSIGGTGGAGYTF TGTGCCAGTAGTATAGGTGGGACAGGGGGCGCCGGCTACACCTTC TRBD1 TRBJ1-2 TRBV19 -
CASSLDRGRFEAFF TGTGCCAGCAGCTTGGACAGGGGGAGATTTGAAGCTTTCTTT TRBD1 TRBJ1-1 TRBV5-6 -
CASSLGLIYGYTF TGTGCCAGCAGCTTGGGGCTGATCTATGGCTACACCTTC - TRBJ1-2 TRBV7-9 -
CAIKNDEAFTEEQYF TGTGCCATCAAGAACGATGAGGCTTTTACGGAAGAGCAGTACTTC - TRBJ2-7 TRBV10-3 once
CASSEQFTDTQYF TGTGCCAGCAGTGAACAGTTCACAGATACGCAGTATTTT - TRBJ2-3 TRBV2 once
CAWSGSGQETQYF TGTGCCTGGAGTGGCTCAGGGCAAGAGACCCAGTACTTC - TRBJ2-5 TRBV30 -
CSVEDPTTGGNEQYF TGCAGCGTTGAGGACCCAACGACAGGGGGAAACGAGCAGTACTTC TRBD1 TRBJ2-7 TRBV29-1 -
CASRPDRMEKAKNIQYF TGTGCCAGCAGGCCTGACAGGATGGAAAAAGCCAAAAACATTCAGTACTTC - TRBJ2-4 TRBV27 -
CASSQQGSPLHF TGTGCCAGCAGCCAACAGGGATCACCCCTCCACTTT - TRBJ1-6 TRBV3-1/TRBV3-2 -
CASSPQGATEAFF TGTGCCAGCTCACCACAGGGAGCCACTGAAGCTTTCTTT - TRBJ1-1 TRBV18 -
CASSQAPPRGTEAFF TGCGCCAGCAGCCAAGCCCCCCCACGGGGAACTGAAGCTTTCTTT - TRBJ1-1 TRBV4-1 few
CASSRTGGSYEQYF TGTGCCAGCAGCCGGACAGGGGGCTCCTACGAGCAGTACTTC TRBD1 TRBJ2-7 TRBV5-4 -
CASSRTGTDTQYF TGTGCCAGCAGCCGGACTGGCACAGATACGCAGTATTTT - TRBJ2-3 TRBV11-2 -
CASSLGQGTFGYTF TGTGCCAGCAGCTTGGGACAGGGAACGTTTGGCTACACCTTC TRBD1 TRBJ1-2 TRBV7-8 -
CATSKDREGGETQYF TGTGCCACCAGCAAAGATCGAGAGGGCGGGGAGACCCAGTACTTC - TRBJ2-5 TRBV15 -
CASSLQEPYEQYF TGCGCCAGCAGCCTACAGGAGCCCTACGAGCAGTACTTC - TRBJ2-7 TRBV4-1 -
CASSQGPVTEAFF TGTGCCAGCAGCCAAGGTCCTGTCACTGAAGCTTTCTTT - TRBJ1-1 TRBV3-1/TRBV3-2 -
CASRGTGALYGYTF TGTGCCAGCAGAGGGACAGGGGCCCTCTATGGCTACACCTTC TRBD1 TRBJ1-2 TRBV6-5 -
CASSSLGDRAGANVLTF TGTGCCAGCAGTTCTCTAGGCGACAGGGCTGGGGCCAACGTCCTGACTTTC TRBD1 TRBJ2-6 TRBV28 -
CASSLGTSGPLAAGELFF TGCGCCAGCAGCTTAGGGACTAGCGGGCCTCTTGCGGCCGGGGAGCTGTTTTTT TRBD2 TRBJ2-2 TRBV5-1 few
CATIAGDPSYNEQFF TGTGCCACTATAGCGGGAGACCCCTCCTACAATGAGCAGTTCTTC TRBD2 TRBJ2-1 TRBV6-5 -
CASSESGQPQHF TGTGCCAGCAGTGAAAGCGGTCAGCCCCAGCATTTT - TRBJ1-5 TRBV2 -
CASSLVRHSVTEAFF TGTGCCAGCAGCTTAGTCAGACACTCAGTGACTGAAGCTTTCTTT - TRBJ1-1 TRBV7-9 -
CASSQMHEQFF TGTGCCAGCAGCCAGATGCACGAGCAGTTCTTC - TRBJ2-1 TRBV12-3/TRBV12-4 -
CASRKPGQGYTQYF TGCGCCAGCAGGAAACCGGGACAGGGGTATACGCAGTATTTT TRBD1 TRBJ2-3 TRBV4-1 -
CASSSRQGARDEQFF TGTGCCAGCAGCTCAAGACAGGGGGCGAGGGATGAGCAGTTCTTC TRBD1 TRBJ2-1 TRBV7-2 -
CASSLRTGRQTQYF TGCGCCAGCAGCTTAAGGACAGGGCGGCAGACCCAGTACTTC TRBD1 TRBJ2-5 TRBV5-1 -
CASSLEAGSSNQPQHF TGTGCCAGCAGCTTAGAAGCGGGGAGTAGCAATCAGCCCCAGCATTTT - TRBJ1-5 TRBV7-2 -
CASSLNGLPETQYF TGTGCCAGCAGCTTAAACGGACTCCCAGAGACCCAGTACTTC - TRBJ2-5 TRBV7-3 -
CASSEYGPSSYNEQFF TGTGCCAGCAGTGAATATGGGCCTAGCAGTTATAATGAGCAGTTCTTC - TRBJ2-1 TRBV25-1 -
CASSQKTPGQGAEAFF TGTGCCAGCAGCCAAAAAACACCGGGACAGGGCGCTGAAGCTTTCTTT TRBD1 TRBJ1-1 TRBV3-1/TRBV3-2 -
CASSPRTVDNSPLHF TGTGCCAGTAGTCCAAGGACAGTAGATAATTCACCCCTCCACTTT - TRBJ1-6 TRBV19 -
CASSIDNRGLGYTF TGTGCCAGTAGTATAGATAACAGGGGGCTCGGCTACACCTTC TRBD1 TRBJ1-2 TRBV19 -
CASRSGVAGYTF TGTGCCAGCAGGTCCGGGGTTGCTGGCTACACCTTC - TRBJ1-2 TRBV27 -
CASSLRDTGSKEQYF TGTGCCAGCAGCCTCCGGGACACCGGATCGAAGGAGCAGTACTTC - TRBJ2-7 TRBV3-1/TRBV3-2 few
CASIDGTGGVYTQYF TGCGCCAGCATCGATGGGACAGGGGGCGTATATACGCAGTATTTT TRBD1 TRBJ2-3 TRBV23-1 once
CASRTGTGELFF TGTGCCAGCAGAACAGGGACAGGGGAGCTGTTTTTT - TRBJ2-2 TRBV7-9 once